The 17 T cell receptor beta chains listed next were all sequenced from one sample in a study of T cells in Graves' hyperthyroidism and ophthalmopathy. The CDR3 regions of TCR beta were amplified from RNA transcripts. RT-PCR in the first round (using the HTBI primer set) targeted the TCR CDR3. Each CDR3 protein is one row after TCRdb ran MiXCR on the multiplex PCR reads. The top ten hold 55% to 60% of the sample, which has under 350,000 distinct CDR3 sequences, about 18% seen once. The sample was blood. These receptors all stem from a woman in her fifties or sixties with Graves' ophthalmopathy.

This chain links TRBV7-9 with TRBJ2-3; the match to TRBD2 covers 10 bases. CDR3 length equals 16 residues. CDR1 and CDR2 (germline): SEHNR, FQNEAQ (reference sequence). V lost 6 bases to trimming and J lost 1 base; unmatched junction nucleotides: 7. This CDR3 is CASRPAGTSGTDTQYF. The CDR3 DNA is TGTGCCAGCAGGCCCGCCGGGACTAGCGGCACAGATACGCAGTATTTT.

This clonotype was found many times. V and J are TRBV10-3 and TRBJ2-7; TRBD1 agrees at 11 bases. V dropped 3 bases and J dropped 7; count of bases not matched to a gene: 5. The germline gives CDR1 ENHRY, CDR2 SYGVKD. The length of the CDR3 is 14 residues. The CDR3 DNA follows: TGTGCCATCAGTGACGAGGACAGGGGGCTTGAGCAGTACTTC. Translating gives CAISDEDRGLEQYF.

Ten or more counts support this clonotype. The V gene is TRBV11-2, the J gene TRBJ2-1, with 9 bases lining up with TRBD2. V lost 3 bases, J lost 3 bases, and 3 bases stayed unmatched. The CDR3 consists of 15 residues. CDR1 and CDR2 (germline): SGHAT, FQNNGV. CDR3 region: CASSFTSGFYNEQFF. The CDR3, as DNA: TGTGCCAGCAGCTTCACTAGCGGGTTCTACAATGAGCAGTTCTTC.

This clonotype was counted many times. The CDR3 protein is CASSFEVSQETQYF. DNA for the CDR3: TGTGCCAGCAGCTTCGAAGTCAGCCAAGAGACCCAGTACTTC. The chain recombines TRBV7-8 with TRBJ2-5; no clear D gene. Germline V CDR1 and CDR2: SGHVS, FQNEAQ. This CDR3 spans 14 amino acids. V lost 3 bases and J 1 base, leaving 9 bases between the germline ends.

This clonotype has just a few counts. CDR3 nucleotide sequence: TGTGCCAGCAGTGAAGGGACTAGCGGGAGCAATGAGCAGTTCTTC. It translates to CASSEGTSGSNEQFF. The gene calls are TRBV6-1 and TRBJ2-1, with 13 bases lining up with TRBD2. The germline V gene has CDR1 MNHNS and CDR2 SASEGT. The CDR3 consists of 15 residues. J gave up 6 bases and V 1 base, and 0 bases lay outside the gene matches.

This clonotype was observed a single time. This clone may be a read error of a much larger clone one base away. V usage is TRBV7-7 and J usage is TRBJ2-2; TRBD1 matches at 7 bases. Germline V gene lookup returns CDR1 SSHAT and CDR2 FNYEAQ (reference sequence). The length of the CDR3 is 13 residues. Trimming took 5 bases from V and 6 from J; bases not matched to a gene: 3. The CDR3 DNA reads TGTGCCAGCAGCCCGGACAGGCCCGGGGAGCTGTTTTTT. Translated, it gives CASSPDRPGELFF.

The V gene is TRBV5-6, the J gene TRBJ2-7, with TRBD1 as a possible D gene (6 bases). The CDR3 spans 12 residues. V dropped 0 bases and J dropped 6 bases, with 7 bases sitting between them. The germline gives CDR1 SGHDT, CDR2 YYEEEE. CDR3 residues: CASSLGTVEQYF. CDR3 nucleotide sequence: TGTGCCAGCAGCTTGGGGACAGTCGAGCAGTACTTC.

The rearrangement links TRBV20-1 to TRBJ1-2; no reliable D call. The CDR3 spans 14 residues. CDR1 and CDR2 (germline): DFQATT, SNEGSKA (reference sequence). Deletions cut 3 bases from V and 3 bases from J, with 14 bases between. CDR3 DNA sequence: TGCAGTGCTAGTTATACGTTTTCAGACTATGGCTACACCTTC. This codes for CSASYTFSDYGYTF.

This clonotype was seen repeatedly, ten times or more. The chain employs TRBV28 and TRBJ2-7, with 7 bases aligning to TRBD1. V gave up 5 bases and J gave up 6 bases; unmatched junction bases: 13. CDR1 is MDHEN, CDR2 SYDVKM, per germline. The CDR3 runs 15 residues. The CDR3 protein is CASSPVRQGIIEQYF. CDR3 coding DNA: TGTGCCAGCAGTCCTGTTAGACAGGGAATTATCGAGCAGTACTTC.

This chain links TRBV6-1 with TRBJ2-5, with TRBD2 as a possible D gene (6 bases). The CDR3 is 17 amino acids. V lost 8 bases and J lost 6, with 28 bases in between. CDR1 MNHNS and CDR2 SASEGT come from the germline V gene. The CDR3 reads CASQVRSGTRTRKTQYF. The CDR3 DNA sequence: TGTGCCAGCCAGGTTCGCTCCGGGACTCGTACCCGGAAGACCCAGTACTTC.

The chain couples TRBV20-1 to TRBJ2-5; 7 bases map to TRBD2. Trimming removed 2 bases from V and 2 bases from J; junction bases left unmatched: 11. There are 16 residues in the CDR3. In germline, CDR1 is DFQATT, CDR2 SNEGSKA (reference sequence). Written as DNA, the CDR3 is TGCAGTGCTAGACCTACGTCACTAGCGTTACAAGAGACCCAGTACTTC. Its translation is CSARPTSLALQETQYF.

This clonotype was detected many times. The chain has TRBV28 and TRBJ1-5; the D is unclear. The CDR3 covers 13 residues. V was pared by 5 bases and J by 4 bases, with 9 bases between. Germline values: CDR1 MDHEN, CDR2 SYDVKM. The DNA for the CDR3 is TGTGCCAGCAGTACTCGGTTTAATCAGCCCCAGCATTTT. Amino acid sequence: CASSTRFNQPQHF. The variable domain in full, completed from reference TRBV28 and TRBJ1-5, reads DVKVTQSSRYLVKRTGEKVFLECVQDMDHENMFWYRQDPGLGLRLIYFSYDVKMKEKGDIPEGYSVSREKKERFSLILESASTNQTSMYLCASSTRFNQPQHFGDGTRLSIL.

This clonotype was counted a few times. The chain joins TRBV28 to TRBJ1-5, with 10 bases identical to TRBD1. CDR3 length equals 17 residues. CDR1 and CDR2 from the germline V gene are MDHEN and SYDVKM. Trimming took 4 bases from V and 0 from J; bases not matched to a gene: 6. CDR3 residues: CASSWTGGRDSNQPQHF. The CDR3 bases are TGTGCCAGCAGTTGGACAGGGGGTAGGGATAGCAATCAGCCCCAGCATTTT.

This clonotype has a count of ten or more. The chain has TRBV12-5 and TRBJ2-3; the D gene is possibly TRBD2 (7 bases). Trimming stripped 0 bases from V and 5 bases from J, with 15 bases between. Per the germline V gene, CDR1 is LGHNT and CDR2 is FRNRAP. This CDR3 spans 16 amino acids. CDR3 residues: CASGLVGGASEDTQYF. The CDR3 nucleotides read TGTGCTAGTGGTTTGGTAGGGGGGGCCAGCGAAGATACGCAGTATTTT.

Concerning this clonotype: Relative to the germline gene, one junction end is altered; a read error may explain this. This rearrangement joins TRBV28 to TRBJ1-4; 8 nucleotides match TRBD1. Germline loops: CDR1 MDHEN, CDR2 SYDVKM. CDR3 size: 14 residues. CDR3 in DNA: TGTGCCAGCAGTACCAGGGGGCTGGATGAAAACCTGTTTTTT. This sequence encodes CASSTRGLDENLFF.

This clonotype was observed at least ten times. The DNA for the CDR3 is TGTGCCAGCAGCCGCATGCAGGACAGGGGGCTCTATGGCTACACCTTC. Protein sequence: CASSRMQDRGLYGYTF. The chain recombines TRBV3-1 with TRBJ1-2; 11 positions match TRBD1. V lost 4 bases to trimming and J lost 4 bases; unmatched junction nucleotides: 8. There are 16 residues in the CDR3. Per the germline V gene, CDR1 is LGHDT and CDR2 is YNNKEL (reference sequence).

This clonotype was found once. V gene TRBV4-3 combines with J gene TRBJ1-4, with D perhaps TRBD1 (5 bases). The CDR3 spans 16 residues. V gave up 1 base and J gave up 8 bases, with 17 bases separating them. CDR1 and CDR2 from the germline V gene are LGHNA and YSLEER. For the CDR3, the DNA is TGCGCCAGCAGCCAAGGTCTTGTTGGCGCAGGGGAAAAACTGTTTTTT. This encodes CASSQGLVGAGEKLFF.